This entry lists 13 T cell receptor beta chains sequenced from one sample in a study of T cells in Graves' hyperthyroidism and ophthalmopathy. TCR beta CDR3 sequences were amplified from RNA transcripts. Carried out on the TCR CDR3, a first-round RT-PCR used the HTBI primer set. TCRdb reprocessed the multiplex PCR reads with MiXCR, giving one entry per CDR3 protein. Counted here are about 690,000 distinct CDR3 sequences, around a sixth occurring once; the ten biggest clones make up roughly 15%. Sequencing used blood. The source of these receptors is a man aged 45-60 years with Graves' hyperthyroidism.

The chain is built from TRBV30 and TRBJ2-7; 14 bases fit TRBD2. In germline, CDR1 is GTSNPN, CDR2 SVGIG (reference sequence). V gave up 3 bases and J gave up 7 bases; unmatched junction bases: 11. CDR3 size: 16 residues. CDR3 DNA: TGTGCCTGGAGGGGACTAGCGGGAGTAACCACCGGGGAGCAGTACTTC. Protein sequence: CAWRGLAGVTTGEQYF.

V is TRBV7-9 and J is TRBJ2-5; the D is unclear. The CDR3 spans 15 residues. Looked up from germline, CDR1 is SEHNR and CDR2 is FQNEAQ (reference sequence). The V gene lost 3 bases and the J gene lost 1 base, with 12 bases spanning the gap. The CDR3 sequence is CASSFPAGSQETQYF. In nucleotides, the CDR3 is TGTGCCAGCAGCTTCCCCGCCGGGTCCCAAGAGACCCAGTACTTC.

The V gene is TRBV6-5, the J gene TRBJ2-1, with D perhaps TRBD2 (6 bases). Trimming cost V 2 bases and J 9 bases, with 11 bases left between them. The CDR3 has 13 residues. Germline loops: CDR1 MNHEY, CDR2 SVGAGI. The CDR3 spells CASSYALGGEQFF. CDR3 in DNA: TGTGCCAGCAGTTACGCCCTCGGGGGTGAGCAGTTCTTC.

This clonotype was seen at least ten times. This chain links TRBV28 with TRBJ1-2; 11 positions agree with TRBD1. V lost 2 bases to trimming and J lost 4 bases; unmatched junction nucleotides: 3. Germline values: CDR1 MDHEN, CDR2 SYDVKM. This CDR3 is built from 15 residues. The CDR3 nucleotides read TGTGCCAGCAGTTTACGGACAGGGGGCGGCTATGGCTACACCTTC. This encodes CASSLRTGGGYGYTF.

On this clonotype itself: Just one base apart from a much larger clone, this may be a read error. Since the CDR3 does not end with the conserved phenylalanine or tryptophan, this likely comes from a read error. The CDR3 loop is CASSLGGDSLSTGELFL. CDR3 bases: TGTGCCAGCAGTTTAGGTGGAGATAGTCTTAGCACCGGGGAGCTGTTTTTA. The V and J genes are TRBV12-3 or TRBV12-4 and TRBJ2-2; D is uncertain. Trimming cost V 1 base and J 4 bases, with 16 bases left between them. The CDR3 contains 17 residues.

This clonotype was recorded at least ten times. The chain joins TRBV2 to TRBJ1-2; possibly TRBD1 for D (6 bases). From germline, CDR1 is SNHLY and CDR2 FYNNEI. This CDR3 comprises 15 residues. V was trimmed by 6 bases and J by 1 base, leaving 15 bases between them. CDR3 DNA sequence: TGTGCCAGCAGCGCAGGTACAGGGAGTAACTATGGCTACACCTTC. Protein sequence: CASSAGTGSNYGYTF.

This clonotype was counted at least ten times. CDR3 sequence (DNA): TGTGCCAGCAGTTTTGACAGCTACGAGCAGTACTTC. Amino acid sequence: CASSFDSYEQYF. This sequence joins TRBV12-3 or TRBV12-4 and TRBJ2-7; TRBD1 is a possible D gene (5 bases). The CDR3 loop spans 12 amino acids. Trimming removed 3 bases at V and 3 bases at J, with 6 bases between.

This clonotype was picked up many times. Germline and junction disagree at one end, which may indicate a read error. This CDR3 reads CASSRTGAEAFF. The CDR3 DNA sequence: TGTGCCAGCAGTCGGACAGGGGCTGAAGCTTTCTTT. This sequence joins TRBV4-1 and TRBJ1-1; 9 nucleotides match TRBD1. Looked up from germline, CDR1 is MGHRA and CDR2 is YSYEKL. This CDR3 is built from 12 residues.

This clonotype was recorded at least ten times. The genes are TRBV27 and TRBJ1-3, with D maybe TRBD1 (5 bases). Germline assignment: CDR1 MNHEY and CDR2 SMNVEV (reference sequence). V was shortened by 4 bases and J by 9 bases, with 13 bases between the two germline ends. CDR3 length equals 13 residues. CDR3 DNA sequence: TGTGCCAGCAGTTCCGACAGTGAGAGCACCATATATTTT. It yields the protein CASSSDSESTIYF.

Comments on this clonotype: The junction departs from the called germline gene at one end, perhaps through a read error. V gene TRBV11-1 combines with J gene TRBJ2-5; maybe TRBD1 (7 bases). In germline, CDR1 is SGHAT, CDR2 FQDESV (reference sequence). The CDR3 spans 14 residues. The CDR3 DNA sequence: TGCGCCAGCAGCTACGGAGGGACAGAGGAGACCCAGTACTTC. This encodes CASSYGGTEETQYF.

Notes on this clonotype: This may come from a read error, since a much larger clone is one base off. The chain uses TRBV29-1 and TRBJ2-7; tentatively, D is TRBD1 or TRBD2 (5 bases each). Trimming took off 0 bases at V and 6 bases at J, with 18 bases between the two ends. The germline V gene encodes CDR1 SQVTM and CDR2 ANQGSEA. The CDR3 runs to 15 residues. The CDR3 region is CSVEDGTGNRCEQYF. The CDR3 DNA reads TGCAGCGTTGAAGATGGGACGGGGAATCGGTGCGAGCAGTACTTC.

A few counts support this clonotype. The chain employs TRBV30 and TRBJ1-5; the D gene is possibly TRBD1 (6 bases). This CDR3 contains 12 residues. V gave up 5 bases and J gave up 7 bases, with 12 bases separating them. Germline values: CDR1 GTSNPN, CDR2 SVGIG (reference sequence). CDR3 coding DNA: TGTGCCTGGTCGACAGGACAACAGCCCCAGCATTTT. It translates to CAWSTGQQPQHF. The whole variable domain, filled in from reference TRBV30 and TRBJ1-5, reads SQTIHQWPATLVQPVGSPLSLECTVEGTSNPNLYWYRQAAGRGLQLLFYSVGIGQISSEVPQNLSASRPQDRQFILSSKKLLLSDSGFYLCAWSTGQQPQHFGDGTRLSIL.

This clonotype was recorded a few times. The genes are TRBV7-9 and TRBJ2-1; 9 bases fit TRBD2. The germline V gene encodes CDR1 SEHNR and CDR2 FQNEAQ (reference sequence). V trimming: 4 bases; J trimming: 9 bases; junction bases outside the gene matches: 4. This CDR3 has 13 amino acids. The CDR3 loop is CASSSLAGTEQFF. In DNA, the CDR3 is TGTGCCAGCAGCTCCCTAGCGGGAACTGAGCAGTTCTTC.